The entry below describes one TCR beta chain. This record belongs to a study of cytomegalovirus exposure and HLA in healthy donors. 13 Jbeta primers and 60 Vbeta primers were used for the PCR. Using immunoSEQ multiplex PCR, the repertoire was profiled, and TCRdb retains in-frame clones only, with some absent. The listing contains 120,000 or so clones. CDR3 length: 15 amino acids. Unmatched junction bases numbered 5, after V lost 6 bases and J lost 2 bases. Germline CDR1 reads MNHNY; CDR2 reads SVGAGI (reference sequence). The sequenced sample was PBMCs. The receptor was derived from a young man in good health and CMV-seronegative. The chain recombines TRBV6-6 with TRBJ1-3; 9 nucleotides agree with TRBD1. The CDR3 is CASRSGTGTGNTIYF. CDR3 in DNA: TGTGCCAGCAGGTCCGGGACAGGGACTGGAAACACCATATATTTT.